These 17 T cell receptor beta chains were sequenced from one sample in a study of blood T cell repertoires in COVID-19. TCRdb keeps only in-frame clones here, not all; method: immunoSEQ multiplex PCR. This repertoire shows 180,000 or so clones, roughly four fifths found once; its top ten account for about 2.6%. The sample taken for sequencing was peripheral blood. All receptors derive from a human donor with acute or convalescent COVID-19. The donor label of this sample is uncertain.

The chain joins TRBV11-3 to TRBJ2-1; D gene ambiguous. Germline V gene lookup returns CDR1 SGHNT and CDR2 YENEEA. The germline V and J ends were trimmed by 2 bases and 3 bases, with 11 bases remaining between them. The CDR3 is made up of 15 amino acids. CDR3 protein: CASSLSSQDYNEQFF. DNA of the CDR3: TGTGCCAGCAGCTTAAGCTCCCAAGACTACAATGAGCAGTTCTTC.

The V call is TRBV6-5, the J call TRBJ2-2; 7 bases match TRBD1. This CDR3 is built from 13 residues. Per germline, CDR1 MNHEY and CDR2 SVGAGI. The trim removed 0 bases at V and 8 bases at J, leaving 0 bases unmatched. DNA for the CDR3: TGTGCCAGCAGTTACTCGGGACAGGGGGAGCTGTTTTTT. Protein sequence: CASSYSGQGELFF.

This clone was recorded once. The chain joins TRBV7-7 to TRBJ2-1, with 8 bases lining up with TRBD2. Germline CDR1 SSHAT, CDR2 FNYEAQ (reference sequence). With V trimmed by 0 bases and J by 5 bases, 15 bases remained unmatched. This CDR3 spans 19 amino acids. This CDR3 is CASSLALRDRREVNNEQFF. In nucleotides, the CDR3 is TGTGCCAGCAGCTTAGCGCTCAGGGATAGGCGGGAGGTAAACAATGAGCAGTTCTTC.

This clone was picked up a small number of times. The genes are TRBV2 and TRBJ2-1, with 8 bases fitting TRBD2. There are 16 residues in the CDR3. The J segment lost 5 bases and the V segment lost 6 bases, leaving 12 bases of the junction unmatched. Germline CDR1 is SNHLY and CDR2 is FYNNEI. The CDR3: CASSLNGGGGNNEQFF. The CDR3 region has the DNA TGTGCCAGCAGCCTAAATGGGGGCGGGGGGAACAATGAGCAGTTCTTC.

This clone was seen a few times. CDR3 sequence reads: CASTVAEGKLFF. CDR3 DNA: TGTGCCAGTACGGTGGCGGAGGGAAAACTGTTTTTT. V gene TRBV19 combines with J gene TRBJ1-4; D uncertain. Per the germline V gene, CDR1 is LNHDA and CDR2 is SQIVND (reference sequence). The V and J ends lost 7 bases and 10 bases respectively, with 13 bases between them. The CDR3 consists of 12 residues. The full variable domain, its missing parts supplied by reference TRBV19 and TRBJ1-4, is DGGITQSPKYLFRKEGQNVTLSCEQNLNHDAMYWYRQDPGQGLRLIYYSQIVNDFQKGDIAEGYSVSREKKESFPLTVTSAQKNPTAFYLCASTVAEGKLFFGSGTQLSVL.

In this sample, this clone turned up a few times. The genes are TRBV2 and TRBJ1-6, with 8 bases that match TRBD1. Germline CDR1 reads SNHLY; CDR2 reads FYNNEI. CDR3 length: 14 amino acids. With 7 bases clipped from V and 7 bases from J, the junction kept 6 bases outside the gene matches. This chain's CDR3 is CASKATGGNSPLHF. The CDR3 DNA follows: TGTGCCAGCAAGGCCACAGGGGGAAATTCACCCCTCCACTTT.

The chain combines TRBV7-9 with TRBJ2-3; 8 nucleotides agree with TRBD1. This CDR3 has 13 amino acids. The germline CDR1 and CDR2 sequences are SEHNR and FQNEAQ (reference sequence). The V segment lost 5 bases and the J segment 5 bases; nucleotides outside the gene matches: 3. The CDR3, as DNA: TGTGCCAGCAGCCCGACAGGGGTAGATACGCAGTATTTT. Protein sequence: CASSPTGVDTQYF.

J is TRBJ2-2 and V is TRBV5-4; 7 positions agree with TRBD1. The ends lost 4 bases at V and 4 bases at J; junction bases unmatched: 7. In germline, CDR1 is SGHNT, CDR2 YYREEE (reference sequence). This CDR3 region has 15 residues. The CDR3, as DNA: TGTGCCAGCAGCCGCCCTACAGGGGTCACCGGGGAGCTGTTTTTT. This codes for CASSRPTGVTGELFF.

This chain links TRBV19 with TRBJ2-1, with TRBD2 identical over 11 bases. Germline V CDR1 and CDR2: LNHDA, SQIVND (reference sequence). J gave up 6 bases and V 2 bases, and 9 bases lay outside the gene matches. The CDR3 loop spans 17 amino acids. For the CDR3, the DNA is TGTGCCAGTAGTATACCGCACCCTAGCGGGAGGACCAATGAGCAGTTCTTC. It codes for CASSIPHPSGRTNEQFF.

This rearrangement joins TRBV19 to TRBJ2-1, with D perhaps matching TRBD2 (7 bases). V was trimmed by 6 bases and J by 6 bases, leaving 24 bases between them. CDR1 and CDR2 from the germline V gene are LNHDA and SQIVND (reference sequence). CDR3 length: 17 residues. In DNA form, the CDR3 reads TGTGCCAGTAGGCGCGACCCAGTGGGCGGGGGCCCCAATGAGCAGTTCTTC. Encoded protein: CASRRDPVGGGPNEQFF.

The chain links TRBV28 to TRBJ1-1, with a tentative D call TRBD1 (5 bases). The CDR3 length is 11 residues. V was trimmed by 6 bases and J by 8 bases, leaving 10 bases between them. CDR1 is MDHEN, CDR2 SYDVKM, per germline. DNA of the CDR3: TGTGCCAGCAGCCTCCGGACAGAAGCTTTCTTT. It yields the protein CASSLRTEAFF. The full variable domain, rest sourced from reference TRBV28 and TRBJ1-1, is DVKVTQSSRYLVKRTGEKVFLECVQDMDHENMFWYRQDPGLGLRLIYFSYDVKMKEKGDIPEGYSVSREKKERFSLILESASTNQTSMYLCASSLRTEAFFGQGTRLTVV.

Comments on this clone: Other DNA variants within this sample encode the same CDR3. V is TRBV10-3 and J is TRBJ1-5; TRBD1 agrees at 8 bases. CDR1 and CDR2 from the germline V gene are ENHRY and SYGVKD. CDR3 length: 14 residues. V lost 4 bases and J lost 2; bases outside the gene matches: 1. The CDR3 region is CAISVTGGNQPQHF. Written as DNA, the CDR3 is TGTGCCATCAGTGTGACAGGGGGCAATCAGCCCCAGCATTTT.

Written as DNA, the CDR3 is TGTGCCAGCAGTTTCAGCTGGGCCCGGGGAAAACTGTTTTTT. This gives the protein CASSFSWARGKLFF. This sequence joins TRBV28 and TRBJ1-4; no reliable D call. The V and J ends lost 3 bases and 10 bases respectively, with 15 bases between them. CDR1 is MDHEN and CDR2 is SYDVKM in the germline V gene. The CDR3 is made up of 14 amino acids.

The V call is TRBV14, the J call TRBJ2-5; 7 bases line up with TRBD2. This CDR3 spans 15 amino acids. The V gene's germline CDR1 is SGHDN and CDR2 FVKESK. V was pared by 0 bases and J by 3 bases, with 4 bases of the junction left unmatched. The CDR3 coding sequence is TGTGCCAGCAGCCAAGATCTGGGAGGGGAAGAGACCCAGTACTTC. Amino acids: CASSQDLGGEETQYF. The complete variable domain, with remaining parts taken from reference TRBV14 and TRBJ2-5, reads EAGVTQFPSHSVIEKGQTVTLRCDPISGHDNLYWYRRVMGKEIKFLLHFVKESKQDESGMPNNRFLAERTGGTYSTLKVQPAELEDSGVYFCASSQDLGGEETQYFGPGTRLLVL.

This clone was picked up one time. The chain uses TRBV6-5 and TRBJ1-1; the D gene is possibly TRBD1 (5 bases). The CDR3 has 14 amino acids. Trimming pared 6 bases from V and 3 bases from J, leaving 14 bases between. In germline, CDR1 is MNHEY, CDR2 SVGAGI. Here the CDR3 reads CASSLSGADTEAFF. CDR3 coding DNA: TGTGCCAGCAGCCTTAGTGGGGCGGACACTGAAGCTTTCTTT.

The V call is TRBV12-5, the J call TRBJ2-1; D unresolved. This CDR3 is 12 amino acids long. V was trimmed by 2 bases and J by 5 bases, leaving 4 bases between them. The germline V gene has CDR1 LGHNT and CDR2 FRNRAP. Here the CDR3 reads CASGLFDNEQFF. DNA for the CDR3: TGTGCTAGTGGTTTGTTCGACAATGAGCAGTTCTTC.

The chain is built from TRBV5-1 and TRBJ2-7, with 9 bases that match TRBD1. This CDR3 has 13 residues. Germline V gene lookup returns CDR1 SGHRS and CDR2 YFSETQ. The V and J ends lost 6 bases and 7 bases, in that order; junction bases with no gene match: 8. CDR3 sequence reads: CASTRTGEGEQYF. The CDR3 bases are TGCGCCAGCACCCGGACAGGGGAAGGGGAGCAGTACTTC.